The rows below give T cell receptor beta chains drawn from one sample of a study of T cell repertoires in cytomegalovirus infection. TCRdb re-called the reads with MiXCR, one entry per CDR3 protein. The sample yields approximately 1,000,000 distinct CDR3 sequences, around 30% seen once. Their specific antigens are unknown. Sequencing used cultured CD8+ T cells from PBMCs, obtained from culture after CMV antigen stimulation. The receptors were gathered from a human donor in good health (CMV status not recorded). Some clones in this sample may be carry-over from other donors' samples. CDR3s include the opening cysteine and the closing phenylalanine or tryptophan. Each record gives: J gene, D gene, clone size, V gene, CDR3 DNA, CDR3 protein. D genes are given only for firm matches. Clone size is shown for a subset of rows, as once, few, many or a class of expanded clone.

>TRBJ1-6|NA|NA|TRBV28
TGTGCCAGCAGGAGGGCCTGGGCATCCTATAATTCACCCCTCCACTTT
CASRRAWASYNSPLHF
>TRBJ2-7|TRBD2|NA|TRBV3-1
TGTGCCAGCAGCCAAGAGTCTTGGTCGGGGGGGAACGAGCAGTACTTC
CASSQESWSGGNEQYF
>TRBJ2-3|TRBD1|few|TRBV11-2
TGTGCCAGCAGCCCAGGGGGAACCACAGATACGCAGTATTTT
CASSPGGTTDTQYF
>TRBJ2-5|NA|NA|TRBV29-1
TGCAGCGTTGACAGGGAGGAAAAAGAGACCCAGTACTTC
CSVDREEKETQYF
>TRBJ1-4|NA|many|TRBV10-3
TGTGCCATCAGAAGCAGGGGACCGGCCGTTGGTAATGAAAAACTGTTTTTT
CAIRSRGPAVGNEKLFF
>TRBJ2-1|TRBD2|NA|TRBV6-8
TGTGCCAGCAGTTTAGCGGGGGGGCCCTTCAATGAGCAGTTCTTC
CASSLAGGPFNEQFF
>TRBJ1-5|NA|NA|TRBV6-2/TRBV6-3
TGTGCCAGCAGTTACTCGATTTGGGGGCACCGTCAGCCCCAGCATTTT
CASSYSIWGHRQPQHF
>TRBJ1-2|NA|few|TRBV20-1
TGCAGTGCCCCAGGGCTTAACTATGGCTACACCTTC
CSAPGLNYGYTF
>TRBJ1-1|NA|many|TRBV7-8
TGTGCCAGCATCCAAACCCCGGGCGGCATGAACACTGAAGCTTTCTTT
CASIQTPGGMNTEAFF
>TRBJ2-2|TRBD1|few|TRBV7-3
TGTGCCAGCAGCTTATGGGACAGAACCGGGGAGCTGTTTTTT
CASSLWDRTGELFF
>TRBJ1-6|TRBD1|few|TRBV19
TGTGCCACCGCGACAGGGCTGGATTCACCCCTCCACTTT
CATATGLDSPLHF
>TRBJ2-7|TRBD2|once|TRBV5-5
TGTGCCAGCAGCTTGCGACCTGGACTAGCGGGGGATATACTGAGCTCCTACGAGCAGTACTTC
CASSLRPGLAGDILSSYEQYF
>TRBJ1-1|NA|many|TRBV7-8
TGTGCCAGCAGCCTGAGTGCCACTGAAGCTTTCTTT
CASSLSATEAFF
>TRBJ2-5|TRBD1|many|TRBV7-7
TGTGCTAGCAGCCCAAGGACAGGTGAAGAGACCCAGTACTTC
CASSPRTGEETQYF
>TRBJ1-2|TRBD1|few|TRBV19
TGTGCCAGTACCTCAAATACAGGGGCGTTTTATGGCTACACCTTC
CASTSNTGAFYGYTF
>TRBJ1-2|NA|NA|TRBV5-4
TGTGCCAGCAGCTCAACCGGGACACCTAACTATGGCTACACCTTC
CASSSTGTPNYGYTF
>TRBJ1-5|NA|NA|TRBV12-5
TGTGCTAGTGCCCTCGACAGTTTTTGGAATCAGCCCCAGCATTTT
CASALDSFWNQPQHF
>TRBJ1-3|TRBD1|many|TRBV7-8
TGTGCCAGCTGGGGACAGTCCCTGAGGGACACCATATATTTT
CASWGQSLRDTIYF
>TRBJ2-1|TRBD1|NA|TRBV24-1
TGTGCCACCAGTGATTTGGGAGGCAGGGGGCTAAATGAGCAGTTCTTC
CATSDLGGRGLNEQFF
>TRBJ2-7|NA|NA|TRBV6-6
TGTGCCAGCAGTTACCCGGGGGCTGGCGAGCAGTACTTC
CASSYPGAGEQYF
>TRBJ2-6|NA|NA|TRBV19
TGTGCCAGTGGGGGAGGACAGTCCTCTGGGGCCAACGTCCTGACTTTC
CASGGGQSSGANVLTF
>TRBJ1-5|NA|few|TRBV4-2
TGTGCCAGCAGCCAAGATATGCGCAATCAGCCCCAGCATTTT
CASSQDMRNQPQHF
>TRBJ2-7|NA|NA|TRBV14
TGTGCCAGCAGCCAATTTAGGGCCTGGGAGCAGTACTTC
CASSQFRAWEQYF
>TRBJ2-1|TRBD1|few|TRBV6-5
TGTGCCAGCAGTTACGTTCAGGGGGCTTTAACCTACAATGAGCAGTTCTTC
CASSYVQGALTYNEQFF
>TRBJ2-3|TRBD2|few|TRBV12-3/TRBV12-4
TGTGCCAGCAGTTCAACTCCGGGACTAGCTGGGGGGCGCACAGATACGCAGTATTTT
CASSSTPGLAGGRTDTQYF
>TRBJ1-6|NA|NA|TRBV4-3
TGCGCCAGCAGCCAAGACCCGGGTCCTTACTATAATTCACCCCTCCACTTT
CASSQDPGPYYNSPLHF
>TRBJ1-1|NA|few|TRBV7-8
TGTGCCAGCAGTGGGGGGGTCCTAAACACTGAAGCTTTCTTT
CASSGGVLNTEAFF
>TRBJ2-1|TRBD2|NA|TRBV5-1
TGCGCCAGCAGCCCCCGGACTAGCGGGGGGAATGAGCAGTTCTTC
CASSPRTSGGNEQFF
>TRBJ2-7|TRBD2|few|TRBV10-3
TGTGCCATCAGTGAGAGGACGCTAGCGGGGGGCTACGAGCAGTACTTC
CAISERTLAGGYEQYF
>TRBJ2-2|NA|NA|TRBV6-6
TGTGCCAGCAGTAATCCGGCTGAAGAGCTGTTTTTT
CASSNPAEELFF
>TRBJ1-4|TRBD1|many|TRBV12-3/TRBV12-4
TGTGCCAGCAGTTTCTATTGGACAGGGAAAATCCTGAATGAAAAACTGTTTTTT
CASSFYWTGKILNEKLFF
>TRBJ1-1|NA|few|TRBV6-2/TRBV6-3
TGTGCCAGCAGTTACTCAGAGGACACCAACACTGAAGCTTTCTTT
CASSYSEDTNTEAFF
>TRBJ2-7|NA|NA|TRBV27
TGTGCCAGCAGAGGGGACCGCTCCTACGAGCAGTACTTC
CASRGDRSYEQYF
>TRBJ1-2|NA|few|TRBV5-1
TGCGCCAGCAGCTTGGAGAGTTCCTATGGCTACACCTTC
CASSLESSYGYTF
>TRBJ2-1|TRBD1|NA|TRBV6-5
TGTGCCAGCAGGCCGGGACAGGCTAATGAGCAGTTCTTC
CASRPGQANEQFF
>TRBJ2-3|TRBD1|NA|TRBV5-5
TGTGCCAGCAGCACAGGGGGCATGATAGATACGCAGTATTTT
CASSTGGMIDTQYF
>TRBJ2-3|NA|few|TRBV5-6
TGTGCCAGCAGCTTGGGGGTTGGTACGCAGTATTTT
CASSLGVGTQYF
>TRBJ2-3|TRBD2|NA|TRBV4-1
TGCGCCAGCAGCCAAGCGGGGGGAGTCACAGATACGCAGTATTTT
CASSQAGGVTDTQYF
>TRBJ2-5|NA|NA|TRBV7-4
TGTGCCAGCAGCTTACCTCCCTTGGGGACCCAGTACTTC
CASSLPPLGTQYF
>TRBJ2-3|TRBD2|NA|TRBV7-9
TGTGCCAGCAGCTCGCTGGGACTAGCGGGGAGATTGGATACGCAGTATTTT
CASSSLGLAGRLDTQYF
>TRBJ1-1|NA|NA|TRBV4-3
TGCGCCAGCAGCCAAAGCCAGGGGTATGAAGCTTTCTTT
CASSQSQGYEAFF
>TRBJ1-1|TRBD1|NA|TRBV18
TGTGCCAGCTCACCACCGGGACAGGTTATGAACACTGAAGCTTTCTTT
CASSPPGQVMNTEAFF
>TRBJ1-2|NA|few|TRBV7-9
TGTGCCAGCATCCCGGGCCTCGTAAACTATGGCTACACCTTC
CASIPGLVNYGYTF
>TRBJ1-5|TRBD1|many|TRBV12-3/TRBV12-4
TGTGCCAGCAGCCCCGGGACAGGGGGCTTCAATCAGCCCCAGCATTTT
CASSPGTGGFNQPQHF
>TRBJ1-1|NA|NA|TRBV19
TGTGCCAGTAGCATACACGTGAACACTGAAGCTTTCTTT
CASSIHVNTEAFF
>TRBJ1-1|TRBD1|NA|TRBV27
TGTGCCAGCAGTTTATACGGACAGGGGGTTATGAACACTGAAGCTTTCTTT
CASSLYGQGVMNTEAFF
>TRBJ2-1|NA|NA|TRBV29-1
TGCAGCGCCCGGACAGACTCCTACAATGAGCAGTTCTTC
CSARTDSYNEQFF
>TRBJ1-6|TRBD1|few|TRBV28
TGTGCCAGCAGGGAGACAGGGAATTATAATTCACCCCTCCACTTT
CASRETGNYNSPLHF
>TRBJ1-1|TRBD1|NA|TRBV11-2
TGTGCCAGCAGCTTTCTGTTTCCCGGGACAGGGGAAGTGCCTGAAGCTTTCTTT
CASSFLFPGTGEVPEAFF
>TRBJ2-1|NA|many|TRBV7-2
TGTGCCAGCAGCTTCCGGGGGGCCCACAATGAGCAGTTCTTC
CASSFRGAHNEQFF
>TRBJ2-5|NA|NA|TRBV7-9
TGTGCCAGCAGCTCTACCGGGGTCGGGGAGACCCAGTACTTC
CASSSTGVGETQYF
>TRBJ2-5|NA|few|TRBV6-1
TGTGCCAGCAGTGTACATTCCCAAGAGACCCAGTACTTC
CASSVHSQETQYF
>TRBJ2-3|TRBD2|NA|TRBV20-1
TGCAGTGGACAGACTAGCGCGGAGAGCACAGATACGCAGTATTTT
CSGQTSAESTDTQYF
>TRBJ1-4|NA|NA|TRBV7-9
TGTGCCAGCAGCCCGGCTAACAGCGCAACTAATGAAAAACTGTTTTTT
CASSPANSATNEKLFF